This is a list of T cell receptor beta chains from one sample in a study of CD8+CD57+ T cells in acquired aplastic anemia. In TCRdb, the reads were re-called with MiXCR into one record per CDR3 protein. This table holds about 220,000 distinct CDR3 sequences, approximately 45% found once. The source material was sorted CD4+, CD8+, or CD8+CD57+ T cells (not recorded which) from PBMCs. The receptor source for this set is a human donor with aplastic anemia. Both conserved end residues are part of each CDR3. D genes are given only for firm matches. Expanded clones are given a class, and other clones once, few, many or no size at all.

-,TRBJ2-3,-,TRBV24-1,CATSDSRAYSTDTQYF,TGTGCCACCAGTGACTCCCGGGCGTATAGCACAGATACGCAGTATTTT
-,TRBJ2-7,few,TRBV27,CASKIYEAGTYEQYF,TGTGCCAGCAAAATCTACGAGGCAGGAACCTACGAGCAGTACTTC
TRBD1,TRBJ2-7,few,TRBV14,CASSPRRGQPDEQYF,TGTGCCAGCTCACCCCGCAGGGGGCAGCCCGACGAGCAGTACTTC
-,TRBJ2-7,many,TRBV15,CATSRDPEGDILYEQYF,TGTGCCACCAGCAGAGACCCGGAGGGGGACATCCTCTACGAGCAGTACTTC
-,TRBJ1-1,-,TRBV5-5,CASSPLPTETNTEAFF,TGTGCCAGCAGCCCTCTCCCCACGGAAACGAACACTGAAGCTTTCTTT
TRBD2,TRBJ2-7,once,TRBV4-3,CASSQDVAGEITYEQYF,TGCGCCAGCAGCCAAGATGTGGCGGGGGAGATAACCTACGAGCAGTACTTC
-,TRBJ1-1,-,TRBV7-9,CASSLDSPLVVNTEAFF,TGTGCCAGCAGCTTAGATTCCCCCTTAGTGGTGAACACTGAAGCTTTCTTT
-,TRBJ1-5,once,TRBV19,CASSSDIPGGGVQPQHF,TGTGCCAGTAGTTCGGATATCCCCGGGGGGGGCGTTCAGCCCCAGCATTTT
-,TRBJ2-7,few,TRBV27,CASSVKNRENEQYF,TGTGCCAGCAGTGTCAAAAATAGGGAGAACGAGCAGTACTTC
-,TRBJ1-5,few,TRBV6-5,CASSYRDYNQPQHF,TGTGCCAGCAGTTATCGGGACTACAATCAGCCCCAGCATTTT